This T cell receptor beta chain was recovered during a study of PD-L1 blockade in urothelial cancer. On the study more broadly: Each participant's history included 0 to 3 prior chemotherapy regimens. Blood analyses occurred 3 weeks (second dose) and 6 weeks post treatment start. Among blood samples, the median T cell count was about 130,000.

The length of the CDR3 is 14 residues. The V gene's germline CDR1 is GTSNPN and CDR2 SVGIG (reference sequence). V lost 0 bases, J lost 6 bases, and 15 bases lay in between. The sample's time point: peripheral blood 6 weeks after treatment start. Synthetic TCR analog templates were spiked into all PCRs individually. The table came from immunoSEQ multiplex PCR; TCRdb's copy has only in-frame clones and leaves some out. The sample consists of roughly 120,000 clones, around 90% of them appearing once. The TCR sequence derives from a man aged 55 to 69 with urothelial cancer. The material was PBMCs, obtained around atezolizumab (anti-PD-L1) treatment. This chain uses TRBV30 with TRBJ2-7; D is ambiguous. This chain's CDR3 is CAWSVLGLSGEQYF. The CDR3 DNA reads TGTGCCTGGAGTGTCTTGGGCTTGTCCGGCGAGCAGTACTTC.